This TCR beta chain was identified in a study of T cell responses to AZD1222 COVID-19 vaccine. Study conclusions and caveats: Unmutated variant regions reportedly attract nearly half of all spike-specific TCRs. At 160-218 and 743-854, vaccine-associated CD4 TCRs were dominant, and they spanned spike.

As regards this clone: Its antigen is currently unknown.

Here immunoSEQ multiplex PCR was the method, and the copy in TCRdb shows in-frame clones only, minus some. The table has some 130,000 clones, roughly 89% seen once. This CDR3 is 16 amino acids long. With 3 bases removed from V and 0 bases from J, the gap between germline ends came to 16 bases. Germline loops: CDR1 SGHRS, CDR2 YFSETQ. Sequencing used peripheral blood, obtained on day 0 of AZD1222 vaccination. The sequence came from an adult in good health. The chain joins TRBV5-1 to TRBJ2-7; either TRBD1 or TRBD2 may supply D (5 bases each). The CDR3 region has the DNA TGCGCCAGCAGCTGGGGGAGCCCAGGGCTCTCCTACGAGCAGTACTTC. It is translated as CASSWGSPGLSYEQYF.